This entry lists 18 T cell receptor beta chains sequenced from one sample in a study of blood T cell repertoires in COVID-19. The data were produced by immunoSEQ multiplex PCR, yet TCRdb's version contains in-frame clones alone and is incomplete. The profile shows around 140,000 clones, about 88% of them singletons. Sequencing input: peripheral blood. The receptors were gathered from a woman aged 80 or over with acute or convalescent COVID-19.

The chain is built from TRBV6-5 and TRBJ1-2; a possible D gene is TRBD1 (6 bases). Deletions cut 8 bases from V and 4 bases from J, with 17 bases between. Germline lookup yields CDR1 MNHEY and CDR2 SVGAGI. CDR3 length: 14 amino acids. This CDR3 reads CASSSDSLVYGYTF. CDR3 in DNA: TGTGCCAGCTCTTCGGACAGTTTAGTCTATGGCTACACCTTC.

The CDR3 DNA sequence: TGTGCCAGTAGTATAGCGGACAGGGGCAATCAGCCCCAGCATTTT. Protein product: CASSIADRGNQPQHF. This chain uses TRBV19 with TRBJ1-5; 8 nucleotides line up with TRBD1. The germline V gene has CDR1 LNHDA and CDR2 SQIVND (reference sequence). Germline trimming cut 1 base from V and 2 bases from J; bases unmatched to any gene: 1. CDR3 length: 15 amino acids.

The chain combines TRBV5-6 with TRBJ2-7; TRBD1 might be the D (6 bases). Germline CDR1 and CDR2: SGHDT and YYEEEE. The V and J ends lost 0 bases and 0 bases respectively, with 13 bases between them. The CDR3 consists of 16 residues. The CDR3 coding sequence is TGTGCCAGCAGCTTGGCCCCGGGACACATCTCCTACGAGCAGTACTTC. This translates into CASSLAPGHISYEQYF. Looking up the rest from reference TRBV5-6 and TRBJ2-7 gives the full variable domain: DAGVTQSPTHLIKTRGQQVTLRCSPKSGHDTVSWYQQALGQGPQFIFQYYEEEERQRGNFPDRFSGHQFPNYSSELNVNALLLGDSALYLCASSLAPGHISYEQYFGPGTRLTVT.

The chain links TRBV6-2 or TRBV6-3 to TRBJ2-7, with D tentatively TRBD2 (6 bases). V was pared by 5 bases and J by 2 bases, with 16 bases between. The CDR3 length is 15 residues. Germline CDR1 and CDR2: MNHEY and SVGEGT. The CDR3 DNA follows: TGTGCCAGCAGTAGAACCGGGACTGATACCTACGAGCAGTACTTC. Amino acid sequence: CASSRTGTDTYEQYF.

The CDR3 DNA follows: TGTGCCAGCAGCTTAGTGGGGACAGGGTTTGGGGCCAACGTCCTGACTTTC. The encoded protein is CASSLVGTGFGANVLTF. The chain carries TRBV7-9 and TRBJ2-6; 9 nucleotides line up with TRBD1. The CDR3 runs 17 residues. Losses at the gene ends were 1 base for V and 3 bases for J; bases not matched to a gene: 4. Germline values: CDR1 SEHNR, CDR2 FQNEAQ (reference sequence).

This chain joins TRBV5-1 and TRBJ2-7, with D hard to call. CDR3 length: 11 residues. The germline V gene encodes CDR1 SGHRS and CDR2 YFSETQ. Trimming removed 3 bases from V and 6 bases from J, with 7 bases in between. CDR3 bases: TGCGCCAGCAGCTACGGCGGCGAGCAGTACTTC. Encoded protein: CASSYGGEQYF.

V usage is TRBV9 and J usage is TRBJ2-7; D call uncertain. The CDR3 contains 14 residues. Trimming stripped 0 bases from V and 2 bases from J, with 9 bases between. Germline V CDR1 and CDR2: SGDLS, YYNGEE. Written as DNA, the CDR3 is TGTGCCAGCAGCGTAGCAAACAGACCCTACGAGCAGTACTTC. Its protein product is CASSVANRPYEQYF.

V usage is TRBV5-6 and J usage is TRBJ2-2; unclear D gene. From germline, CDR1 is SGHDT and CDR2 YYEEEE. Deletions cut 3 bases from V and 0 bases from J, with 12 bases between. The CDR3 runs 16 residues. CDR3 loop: CASSSIGSTNTGELFF. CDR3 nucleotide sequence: TGTGCCAGCAGCTCCATCGGGTCCACGAACACCGGGGAGCTGTTTTTT.

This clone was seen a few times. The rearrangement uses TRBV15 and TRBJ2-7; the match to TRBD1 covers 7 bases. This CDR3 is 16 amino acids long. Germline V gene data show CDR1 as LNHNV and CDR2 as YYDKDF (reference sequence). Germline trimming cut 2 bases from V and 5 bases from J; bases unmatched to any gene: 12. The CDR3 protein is CATSRTSDRVNDEQYF. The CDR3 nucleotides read TGTGCCACCAGCAGAACCTCAGACAGGGTCAACGACGAGCAGTACTTC.

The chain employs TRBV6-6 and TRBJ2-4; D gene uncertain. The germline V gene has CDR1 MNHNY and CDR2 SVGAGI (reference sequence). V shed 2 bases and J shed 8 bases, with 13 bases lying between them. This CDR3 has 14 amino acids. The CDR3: CASSYAPSTDIQYF. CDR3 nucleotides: TGTGCCAGCAGTTACGCGCCGAGCACGGACATTCAGTACTTC.

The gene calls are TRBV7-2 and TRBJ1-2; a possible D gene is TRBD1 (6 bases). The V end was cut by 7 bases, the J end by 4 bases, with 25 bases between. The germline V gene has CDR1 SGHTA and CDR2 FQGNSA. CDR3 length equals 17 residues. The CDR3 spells CASNPRAAGRGFYGYTF. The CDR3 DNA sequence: TGTGCCAGCAACCCCAGGGCTGCGGGGAGGGGGTTCTATGGCTACACCTTC.

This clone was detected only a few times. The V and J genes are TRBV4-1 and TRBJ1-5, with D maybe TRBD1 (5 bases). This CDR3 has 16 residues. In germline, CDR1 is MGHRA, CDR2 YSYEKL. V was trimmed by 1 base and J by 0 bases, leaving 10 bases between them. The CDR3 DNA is TGCGCCAGCAGCCAAGTCGGGGGTGATAGCAATCAGCCCCAGCATTTT. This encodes CASSQVGGDSNQPQHF.

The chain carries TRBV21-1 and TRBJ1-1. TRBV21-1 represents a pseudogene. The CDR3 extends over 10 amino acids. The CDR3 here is CASRLSEAFF. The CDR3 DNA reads TGTGCCAGCAGGCTATCTGAAGCTTTCTTT.

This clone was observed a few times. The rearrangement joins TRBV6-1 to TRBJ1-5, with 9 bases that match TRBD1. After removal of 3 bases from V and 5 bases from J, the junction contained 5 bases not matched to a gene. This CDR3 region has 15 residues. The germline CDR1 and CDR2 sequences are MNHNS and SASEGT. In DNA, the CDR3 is TGTGCCAGCAGTGAGACAGGGGGGGTAGATCAGCCCCAGCATTTT. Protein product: CASSETGGVDQPQHF.

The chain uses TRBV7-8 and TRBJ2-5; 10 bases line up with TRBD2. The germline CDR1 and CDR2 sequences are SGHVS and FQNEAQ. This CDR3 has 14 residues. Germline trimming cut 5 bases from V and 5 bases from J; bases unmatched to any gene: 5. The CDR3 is CASSRAGGGETQYF. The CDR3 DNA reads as TGTGCCAGCAGCCGAGCGGGAGGGGGGGAGACCCAGTACTTC.

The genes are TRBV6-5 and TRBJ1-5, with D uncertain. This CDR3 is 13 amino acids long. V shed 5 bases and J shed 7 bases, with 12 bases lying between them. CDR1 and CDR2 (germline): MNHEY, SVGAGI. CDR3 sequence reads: CASSRQQSQPQHF. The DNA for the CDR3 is TGTGCCAGCAGTCGGCAACAGAGCCAGCCCCAGCATTTT.

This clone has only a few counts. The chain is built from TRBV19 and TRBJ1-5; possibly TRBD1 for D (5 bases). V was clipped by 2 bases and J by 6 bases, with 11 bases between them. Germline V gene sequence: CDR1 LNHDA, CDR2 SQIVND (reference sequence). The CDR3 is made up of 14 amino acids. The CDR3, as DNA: TGTGCCAGTAGTATATTATCCAGGGCTCAGCCCCAGCATTTT. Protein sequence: CASSILSRAQPQHF.

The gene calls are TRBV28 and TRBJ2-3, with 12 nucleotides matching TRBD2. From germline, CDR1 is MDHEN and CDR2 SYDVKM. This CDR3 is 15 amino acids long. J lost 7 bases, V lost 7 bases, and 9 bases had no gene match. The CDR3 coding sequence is TGTGCCAGCACCCTAGCGGGAGGGCCCAGGAATACGCAGTATTTT. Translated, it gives CASTLAGGPRNTQYF.